The next 28 T cell receptor beta chains were all read from a single sample in a study of blood T cell repertoires in COVID-19. The protocol was immunoSEQ multiplex PCR, while the TCRdb copy is restricted to in-frame clones and leaves out a portion. The profile shows 300,000 to 350,000 clones, around 90% of them singletons. The source material was PBMCs or T cells enriched from blood (not recorded which). These receptors all come from a young man who had recovered from COVID-19.

This clone was detected only once. V usage is TRBV2 and J usage is TRBJ2-1; 12 nucleotides align to TRBD2. Germline V gene sequence: CDR1 SNHLY, CDR2 FYNNEI. The ends lost 6 bases at V and 7 bases at J; junction bases unmatched: 10. The CDR3 contains 16 residues. DNA for the CDR3: TGTGCCAGCAGCGACGGACTAGCGGGGTCTTGGAATGAGCAGTTCTTC. Amino acids: CASSDGLAGSWNEQFF.

The gene calls are TRBV28 and TRBJ2-7, with 8 bases that match TRBD1. J was trimmed by 7 bases and V by 7 bases; bases with no gene match: 9. The CDR3 contains 13 residues. Per germline, CDR1 MDHEN and CDR2 SYDVKM. Written as DNA, the CDR3 is TGTGCCAGCACCCTCCAGGGGGCGAGGGAGCAGTACTTC. Amino acid sequence: CASTLQGAREQYF.

This chain connects TRBV28 to TRBJ2-1; TRBD1 agrees at 10 bases. V gave up 0 bases and J gave up 9 bases; unmatched junction bases: 8. Germline V gives CDR1 MDHEN, CDR2 SYDVKM. The CDR3 extends over 16 amino acids. The CDR3, as DNA: TGTGCCAGCAGTTTATGGGACAGGGGGGAGGCCGGTGAGCAGTTCTTC. This translates into CASSLWDRGEAGEQFF.

CDR3 nucleotides: TGCAGTGCTAGTCACTCAGGCATGGGGATCGGGGGAGGCAAAAACATTCAGTACTTC. It encodes CSASHSGMGIGGGKNIQYF. V and J are TRBV20-1 and TRBJ2-4; maybe TRBD2 (6 bases). The germline CDR1 and CDR2 sequences are DFQATT and SNEGSKA (reference sequence). V lost 3 bases and J lost 3, with 27 bases in between. This CDR3 is built from 19 residues.

This clone was seen a few times. This chain joins TRBV7-2 and TRBJ2-7, with 10 bases aligning to TRBD2. The germline CDR1 and CDR2 sequences are SGHTA and FQGNSA. The V segment lost 4 bases and the J segment 2 bases; nucleotides outside the gene matches: 2. The CDR3 spans 14 residues. The DNA for the CDR3 is TGTGCCAGCAGCTCAGCGGGGGGGCCCTACGAGCAGTACTTC. This encodes CASSSAGGPYEQYF.

This sequence joins TRBV3-1 (or the pseudogene TRBV3-2) and TRBJ2-1, with 12 bases aligning to TRBD2. V gave up 2 bases and J gave up 4 bases; unmatched junction bases: 9. This CDR3 has 18 residues. Per the germline V gene, CDR1 is LGHDT and CDR2 is YNNKEL (reference sequence). CDR3 coding DNA: TGTGCCAGCAGCCAAAGCCTATCAACTAGCGGGGGGTACAATGAGCAGTTCTTC. This translates into CASSQSLSTSGGYNEQFF.

The rearrangement uses TRBV5-4 and TRBJ2-2; 8 bases line up with TRBD2. The CDR3 is 15 amino acids. J gave up 6 bases and V 0 bases, and 4 bases lay outside the gene matches. CDR1 SGHNT and CDR2 YYREEE come from the germline V gene (reference sequence). Here the CDR3 reads CASSLAGGAPGELFF. Here the CDR3 DNA reads TGTGCCAGCAGCTTGGCGGGGGGGGCCCCCGGGGAGCTGTTTTTT.

This chain connects TRBV4-1 to TRBJ2-2, with D uncertain. Trimming took off 1 base at V and 1 base at J, with 7 bases between the two ends. The germline gives CDR1 MGHRA, CDR2 YSYEKL. The CDR3 is 15 amino acids. The CDR3 DNA reads as TGCGCCAGCAGCCAAGGTCCCGGGAACACCGGGGAGCTGTTTTTT. Translated, it gives CASSQGPGNTGELFF.

A few counts support this clone. J is TRBJ2-3 and V is TRBV18; TRBD1 agrees at 8 bases. After removal of 8 bases from V and 3 bases from J, the junction contained 4 bases not matched to a gene. This CDR3 is built from 13 residues. Germline assignment: CDR1 KGHSH and CDR2 LQKENI. CDR3 loop: CASRDRHTDTQYF. The CDR3 DNA reads as TGTGCCAGCCGGGACAGGCATACAGATACGCAGTATTTT.

Comments on this clone: Within the sample, other DNA sequences also encode this same CDR3. V gene TRBV9 combines with J gene TRBJ2-7; D is perhaps TRBD1 (6 bases). The CDR3 contains 14 residues. Trimming shortened V by 0 bases and J by 2 bases, and 9 bases separated the two germline ends. Germline CDR1 reads SGDLS; CDR2 reads YYNGEE. The DNA of the CDR3 is TGTGCCAGCAGCGTAGGACAGGCAACCTACGAGCAGTACTTC. Its protein product is CASSVGQATYEQYF.

The chain links TRBV7-9 to TRBJ1-4; D remains ambiguous. The CDR3 consists of 15 residues. From germline, CDR1 is SEHNR and CDR2 FQNEAQ (reference sequence). V shed 2 bases and J shed 3 bases, with 10 bases lying between them. This CDR3 reads CASSLSFAANEKLFF. The CDR3 nucleotides are TGTGCCAGCAGCTTAAGTTTTGCAGCTAATGAAAAACTGTTTTTT.

V and J are TRBV2 and TRBJ1-6; the match to TRBD1 covers 7 bases. The CDR3 has 14 residues. Germline CDR1 is SNHLY and CDR2 is FYNNEI. With V trimmed by 4 bases and J by 5 bases, 2 bases remained unmatched. CDR3 sequence: CASSGQGHNSPLHF. DNA of the CDR3: TGTGCCAGCAGTGGACAGGGCCATAATTCACCCCTCCACTTT.

The rearrangement links TRBV7-6 to TRBJ1-2; no clear D. Germline V gives CDR1 SGHVS, CDR2 FNYEAQ. V shed 3 bases and J shed 0 bases, with 5 bases lying between them. There are 13 residues in the CDR3. Written as DNA, the CDR3 is TGTGCCAGCAGCTTCGGGGCTAACTATGGCTACACCTTC. Translated, it gives CASSFGANYGYTF.

The chain combines TRBV10-3 with TRBJ2-2, with 8 bases lining up with TRBD1. CDR1 and CDR2 (germline): ENHRY, SYGVKD. Trimming at V came to 4 bases and at J to 4 bases, leaving 2 bases not matched to a gene. CDR3 length: 14 residues. CDR3 coding DNA: TGTGCCATCAGTGTGGACAGGGCCACCGGGGAGCTGTTTTTT. This encodes CAISVDRATGELFF.

The chain couples TRBV7-6 to TRBJ1-1; 7 nucleotides match TRBD1. V lost 4 bases to trimming and J lost 1 base; unmatched junction nucleotides: 6. This CDR3 has 15 amino acids. Germline loops: CDR1 SGHVS, CDR2 FNYEAQ. The CDR3 nucleotides read TGTGCCAGCAGCTCGAGACAGGGCACGAACACTGAAGCTTTCTTT. Its translation is CASSSRQGTNTEAFF. Together with reference TRBV7-6 and TRBJ1-1, the CDR3 gives the full variable domain: GAGVSQSPRYKVTKRGQDVALRCDPISGHVSLYWYRQALGQGPEFLTYFNYEAQQDKSGLPNDRFSAERPEGSISTLTIQRTEQRDSAMYRCASSSRQGTNTEAFFGQGTRLTVV.

The chain links TRBV11-1 to TRBJ2-1; the match to TRBD2 covers 12 bases. Germline V gene sequence: CDR1 SGHAT, CDR2 FQDESV (reference sequence). The V segment lost 4 bases and the J segment 6 bases; nucleotides outside the gene matches: 1. This CDR3 is built from 14 residues. The CDR3 here is CASSSGLAGNEQFF. The CDR3 DNA follows: TGTGCCAGCAGCTCGGGACTAGCGGGCAATGAGCAGTTCTTC.

V gene TRBV28 combines with J gene TRBJ1-1; perhaps TRBD1 as D (5 bases). The CDR3 consists of 14 residues. Between the trimmed V and J ends, which lost 4 bases and 5 bases, there was a span of 14 bases. Germline V lookup: CDR1 MDHEN, CDR2 SYDVKM. CDR3 sequence reads: CASSSMPGLTEAFF. The DNA of the CDR3 is TGTGCCAGCAGTTCGATGCCAGGGTTGACTGAAGCTTTCTTT.

In this sample, this clone turned up once. This sequence joins TRBV24-1 and TRBJ2-1; 8 bases are shared with TRBD1. The germline V gene has CDR1 KGHDR and CDR2 SFDVKD. This CDR3 is built from 20 residues. With V trimmed by 2 bases and J by 5 bases, 19 bases remained unmatched. CDR3 coding DNA: TGTGCCACCAGTGATTCGCCTTCTCGCCCCGGGACAGGACCCCACAATGAGCAGTTCTTC. It specifies CATSDSPSRPGTGPHNEQFF.

The rearrangement joins TRBV11-2 to TRBJ2-7; TRBD1 matches at 9 bases. This CDR3 has 14 amino acids. With 3 bases clipped from V and 6 bases from J, the junction kept 6 bases outside the gene matches. The germline gives CDR1 SGHAT, CDR2 FQNNGV. The CDR3, as DNA: TGTGCCAGCAGCTTCGGGACAGGGAGGGTCGAGCAGTACTTC. Amino acid sequence: CASSFGTGRVEQYF.

J is TRBJ1-1 and V is TRBV13, with D unclear. The length of the CDR3 is 16 residues. V lost 4 bases and J 1 base, leaving 16 bases between the germline ends. Germline CDR1 reads PRHDT; CDR2 reads FYEKMQ (reference sequence). Here the CDR3 reads CASSSPDDGKNTEAFF. DNA for the CDR3: TGTGCCAGCAGCTCTCCAGACGACGGGAAGAACACTGAAGCTTTCTTT.

The chain recombines TRBV6-4 with TRBJ2-1; 7 positions agree with TRBD1. The CDR3 contains 11 residues. V gave up 6 bases and J gave up 8 bases; unmatched junction bases: 1. CDR1 and CDR2 from the germline V gene are MRHNA and SNTAGT. CDR3 sequence (DNA): TGTGCCAGCAGCAGGGGGTATGAGCAGTTCTTC. Residues: CASSRGYEQFF.

The chain combines TRBV5-1 with TRBJ2-7, with D perhaps matching TRBD1 (5 bases). Between the trimmed V and J ends, which lost 5 bases and 2 bases, there was a span of 5 bases. The CDR3 is 11 residues long. CDR1 is SGHRS and CDR2 is YFSETQ in the germline V gene. The CDR3 DNA follows: TGCGCCAGCAGGACAGCCTACGAGCAGTACTTC. It encodes CASRTAYEQYF.

The chain uses TRBV18 and TRBJ1-2, with TRBD1 matching 9 bases. Germline V gene data show CDR1 as KGHSH and CDR2 as LQKENI. CDR3 length equals 15 residues. Germline trimming cut 3 bases from V and 5 bases from J; bases unmatched to any gene: 7. CDR3 nucleotide sequence: TGTGCCAGCTCACCGACAGGGGGTGAGTGGTATGGCTACACCTTC. This codes for CASSPTGGEWYGYTF.

V usage is TRBV5-6 and J usage is TRBJ1-1, with 7 nucleotides matching TRBD1. With V trimmed by 4 bases and J by 4 bases, 10 bases remained unmatched. The V gene's germline CDR1 is SGHDT and CDR2 YYEEEE. CDR3 length: 15 amino acids. The CDR3 is CASSAGRGLSTEAFF. Written as DNA, the CDR3 is TGTGCCAGCAGCGCCGGGAGGGGGCTGAGCACTGAAGCTTTCTTT.

The J gene is TRBJ2-2, the V gene TRBV24-1, with D unclear. Germline CDR1 reads KGHDR; CDR2 reads SFDVKD. The CDR3 covers 14 residues. V was shortened by 4 bases and J by 3 bases, with 8 bases between the two germline ends. In nucleotides, the CDR3 is TGTGCCACCAGTGACTCCGGAGACACCGGGGAGCTGTTTTTT. Its protein product is CATSDSGDTGELFF.

The chain uses TRBV6-2 or TRBV6-3 and TRBJ1-5, with 11 bases identical to TRBD1. Germline V gene data show CDR1 as MNHEY and CDR2 as SVGEGT. The CDR3 contains 20 residues. J lost 0 bases, V lost 0 bases, and 10 bases had no gene match. The CDR3 loop reads CASSYSPLDRGLSSNQPQHF. Here the CDR3 DNA reads TGTGCCAGCAGTTACTCCCCCCTGGACAGGGGGCTTAGTAGCAATCAGCCCCAGCATTTT.

The chain links TRBV7-3 to TRBJ2-7; 8 positions match TRBD2. Germline lookup yields CDR1 SGHTA and CDR2 FQGTGA. The CDR3 covers 20 residues. V was pared by 5 bases and J by 4 bases, with 25 bases of the junction left unmatched. CDR3 in amino acids: CASSPHGWLAGGPYGYEQYF. The CDR3, as DNA: TGTGCCAGCAGCCCCCACGGCTGGCTGGCGGGGGGCCCCTATGGATACGAGCAGTACTTC.

Only one count was recorded for this clone. This chain links TRBV11-3 with TRBJ2-7; 8 nucleotides agree with TRBD1. The CDR3 has 13 residues. With V trimmed by 6 bases and J by 6 bases, 7 bases remained unmatched. Looked up from germline, CDR1 is SGHNT and CDR2 is YENEEA. The CDR3 DNA is TGTGCCAGCAGTCACGACAGGGGCCGCGAGCAGTACTTC. As protein: CASSHDRGREQYF.